This record covers a single T cell receptor beta chain. The data were obtained in a study of blood T cell repertoires in COVID-19. About the study: From T cells, B-cell-depleted T cells, or PBMCs came the material, which was cDNA or gDNA.

The CDR3 is 16 amino acids. V was pared by 6 bases and J by 4 bases, with 15 bases of the junction left unmatched. Germline V gene lookup returns CDR1 MNHEY and CDR2 SMNVEV (reference sequence). Method: immunoSEQ multiplex PCR; TCRdb's copy keeps in-frame clones and lacks some. The top ten clones hold 9% to 9.5% of a sample with approximately 280,000 clones, nearly 90% of them seen once. This chain links TRBV27 with TRBJ2-7, with TRBD2 identical over 7 bases. Sequencing was carried out using peripheral blood. The sequence was obtained from a man aged 18 to 29 with active or convalescent COVID-19. CDR3 amino acids: CASSTMLSGVPYEQYF. The CDR3, as DNA: TGTGCCAGCAGCACTATGTTGAGCGGGGTTCCGTACGAGCAGTACTTC.